The subject of this entry is one T cell receptor beta chain. It lacks a known antigen. Base qualities are not provided; no much larger clone lies one nucleotide away. The data belong to a study of T cell responses to AZD1222 COVID-19 vaccine (TCRdb year 2021). Regarding the study in general: AZD1222 recipients given second doses at about 4 weeks or at about 12 weeks were pooled, since spike-specific TCR depth and breadth were not found to differ between the two schedules. TCR sequencing covered 230 or so trial participants: 200 to 210 given two doses of AZD1222 and 26 given two doses of MenACWY control vaccine. Trial participants were enrolled by age into 18-55, 56-69 and 70-plus year subgroups, with around 140, 26 and 57 TCR-sequenced participants respectively.

The CDR3 regions of human TCRbeta chains were analyzed by immunosequencing. From the authors' description of their analysis: Repertoire TCRs were checked for matches against a reference library of SARS-CoV-2-specific TCRs that had been generated using the MIRA antigen-specificity platform. Breadth was defined as the fraction of unique TCRs that were SARS-CoV-2-associated. Depth was defined as the fraction of total T cells that were SARS-CoV-2-associated. Using the MIRA data, each spike-specific TCR was mapped to the spike region that the TCR reacts to and placed in a CD4 or CD8 class. Log10-transformed breadth and depth values were compared by one-way ANOVA with Sidak's multiple comparisons tests. TCRdb obtained this table from immuneACCESS and retained in-frame rearrangements with V and J assigned. These tables miss some clones; where compared with another copy, unresolved V genes account for less than half of the shortfall, and the remainder is unexplained. V and J calls and clone size are given by that table; D and trimming were obtained from the DNA. In this sample the table shows 60,000 to 80,000 clones, roughly 87% of which occur a single time. Around 19% of the sample comes from the top ten.

This specimen's time point label, per the study, means: baseline before first vaccination. Vaccinee samples were obtained from the UK trials COV001 and COV002, which included a single-blind randomized controlled phase 2/3 trial of AZD1222 (ChAdOx1 nCoV-19) in healthy adults. Trial participant PBMC samples were collected at day 0 and day 28 after the second dose for TCRbeta chain sequencing. In the germline V gene, CDR1 corresponds to SGHDT and CDR2 to YYEEEE. Relative to germline, V is missing 3 bases and J is missing 7 bases, with 5 bases of the junction outside any gene match. Including the terminal cysteine and phenylalanine, the CDR3 comprises 15 residues. Only the CDR3 region is kept as DNA, spanning 45 bases read in frame from base 1. The paper as a whole reports these results and caveats: Epitopes outside the regions mutated in the B.1.351 and B.1.1.7 variants were reportedly recognized by nearly half of the unique spike-specific TCRs. Most participants were white British and females outnumbered males, and the authors suggested that clonal diversity may have been underestimated. No day 14 peak-response samples were available, so repertoires were characterized only after the peak T cell response. Spike-specific TCR breadth and depth rose significantly after two AZD1222 doses compared with day 0 and with MenACWY recipients. Conclusions about previously exposed vaccinees were limited because only 6 or 7 AZD1222 recipients were SARS-CoV-2 seropositive at baseline. The vaccine-associated CD4 TCRs covered the entire spike protein, and the dominant responses fell in regions 160-218 and 743-854. The 56-69-year group was small, and its depth increase did not reach significance, likely because of low power.

The TCR originated in an adult in good health. This material consisted of peripheral blood, taken on day 0 of AZD1222 vaccination. The chain uses TRBV5-6 and TRBJ1-4; 11 bases in between match TRBD1. The nucleotides read TGTGCCAGCAGCTCACCGGGACAGGGGGTTGAAAAACTGTTTTTT. Translated, it reads CASSSPGQGVEKLFF. Full variable domain (CDR3 extended with the reference TRBV5-6 and TRBJ1-4 proteins): DAGVTQSPTHLIKTRGQQVTLRCSPKSGHDTVSWYQQALGQGPQFIFQYYEEEERQRGNFPDRFSGHQFPNYSSELNVNALLLGDSALYLCASSSPGQGVEKLFFGSGTQLSVL.